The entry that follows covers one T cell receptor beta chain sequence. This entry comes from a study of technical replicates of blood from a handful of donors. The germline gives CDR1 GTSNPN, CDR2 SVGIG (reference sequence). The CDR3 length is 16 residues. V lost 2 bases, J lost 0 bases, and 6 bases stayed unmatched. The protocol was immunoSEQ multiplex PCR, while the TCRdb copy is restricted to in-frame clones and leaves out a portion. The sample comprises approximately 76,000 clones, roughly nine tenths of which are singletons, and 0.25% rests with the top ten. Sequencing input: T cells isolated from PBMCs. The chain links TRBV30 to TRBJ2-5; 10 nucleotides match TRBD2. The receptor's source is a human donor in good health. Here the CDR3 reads CAWSITSGENQETQYF. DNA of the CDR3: TGTGCCTGGAGTATCACTAGCGGGGAAAACCAAGAGACCCAGTACTTC.